This T cell receptor (beta chain) was profiled in a study of T-cell memory formation after mild COVID-19. General study points: Clones contracting across day 15 to 85 had a balanced CD4/CD8 profile; later expanding clones leaned CD4+.

Trimming at V came to 5 bases and at J to 2 bases, leaving 4 bases not matched to a gene. CDR1 and CDR2 from the germline V gene are PRHDT and FYEKMQ (reference sequence). The CDR3 has 14 amino acids. TCRdb ran MiXCR on the 5' RACE reads and lists one entry per CDR3 protein. The data show a few hundred thousand distinct CDR3 sequences, with 16% seen just once and around a fifth held by the top ten. The sample holds a few counts of this clonotype. Its antigen is unidentified. The chain uses TRBV13 and TRBJ2-7; 9 nucleotides align to TRBD1. This clonotype was obtained from a man aged 18 to 30 who had mild COVID-19 (a few samples of this study predate the infection). Cell type and time point are not known. Sequencing was carried out using PBMCs or a T cell subset sorted from them (not recorded which). The CDR3 sequence is CASSQGTGTYEQYF. The CDR3 DNA is TGTGCCAGCAGCCAGGGGACAGGGACCTACGAGCAGTACTTC.